This T cell receptor beta chain was captured in a study of shared clonotypes between healthy human individuals. Study as a whole: Three plates each covered CD4 naive and memory; CD8 naive two, CD8 memory one.

Germline CDR1 is LNHNV and CDR2 is YYDKDF (reference sequence). The CDR3 contains 15 residues. V lost 0 bases and J lost 10; bases outside the gene matches: 5. Per the authors' pipeline: In the immunoSEQ data, sequences were junction-only and lacked quality scores, so filtering differed. Clones were read by immunoSEQ multiplex PCR, and TCRdb kept only the in-frame ones, dropping some. V and J calls and clone size are those listed in that table; D and trimming were worked out from the DNA. The table lists some 1.1 million clones, approximately 77% of them singletons. Regarding this clone: Its antigen is unknown.

Regarding the study as a whole: Sampling used blood alone; tissue repertoires probably differ.

The source is a young man in good health. Some clones in this sample may be carry-over from other donors' samples. Sequencing was done on a sample of memory CD4+ T cells from PBMCs. Subset reported: CD45RA-negative fraction. The rearrangement links TRBV15 to TRBJ2-1; TRBD2 matches 11 bases. The CDR3 is CATSRELLAGVEQFF. The CDR3 region has the DNA TGTGCCACCAGCAGAGAGTTACTAGCGGGAGTCGAGCAGTTCTTC.